The 13 T cell receptor beta chains in this list originate from one sample, sequenced in a study of CD8 T cells in Susac syndrome. About 0.5 to 1 ug RNA was reverse transcribed with random hexamers. Using its own MiXCR run on the immunoSEQ multiplex PCR reads, TCRdb lists one record per CDR3 protein. The data show around 100,000 distinct CDR3 sequences, with 95% seen just once and 0.3% held by the top ten. The sequenced material came from CD8+ T cells from PBMCs. The receptors were sampled from a human donor with Susac syndrome.

The chain couples TRBV2 to TRBJ2-7; D possibly corresponds to TRBD1 (6 bases). In germline, CDR1 is SNHLY, CDR2 FYNNEI. V lost 3 bases, J lost 1 base, and 13 bases lay in between. CDR3 length: 15 residues. The CDR3: CASSEGARMSYEQYF. Here the CDR3 DNA reads TGTGCCAGCAGTGAGGGGGCTAGGATGTCCTACGAGCAGTACTTC.

The chain links TRBV9 to TRBJ1-5, with D perhaps matching TRBD1 (5 bases). Germline assignment: CDR1 SGDLS and CDR2 YYNGEE. The germline V and J ends were trimmed by 3 bases and 0 bases, with 10 bases remaining between them. The CDR3 is 15 residues long. The CDR3 DNA sequence: TGTGCCAGCAGCGCGGACGGGGCTAGCAATCAGCCCCAGCATTTT. Protein sequence: CASSADGASNQPQHF.

The chain combines TRBV5-1 with TRBJ2-2, with TRBD1 identical over 8 bases. V lost 6 bases to trimming and J lost 5 bases; unmatched junction nucleotides: 6. Looked up from germline, CDR1 is SGHRS and CDR2 is YFSETQ. The CDR3 loop spans 14 amino acids. The CDR3 DNA follows: TGCGCCAGCATAGGCCAGGGGGCGACCGGGGAGCTGTTTTTT. It yields the protein CASIGQGATGELFF.

The genes are TRBV18 and TRBJ2-1; a weak D match, TRBD2 (6 bases). The V end was cut by 0 bases, the J end by 5 bases, with 11 bases between. This CDR3 has 15 amino acids. Germline CDR1 is KGHSH and CDR2 is LQKENI. The CDR3 here is CASSPPGTSHNEQFF. Written as DNA, the CDR3 is TGTGCCAGCTCACCACCGGGGACTTCTCACAATGAGCAGTTCTTC.

V and J are TRBV20-1 and TRBJ2-7; 9 nucleotides agree with TRBD2. J gave up 4 bases and V 7 bases, and 8 bases lay outside the gene matches. Per the germline V gene, CDR1 is DFQATT and CDR2 is SNEGSKA (reference sequence). The CDR3 is 13 amino acids. The CDR3 protein is CSVGGRALYEQYF. The CDR3 nucleotides are TGCAGTGTCGGCGGGAGGGCGTTATACGAGCAGTACTTC.

The V gene is TRBV9, the J gene TRBJ2-1; the D is unclear. Germline CDR1 and CDR2: SGDLS and YYNGEE. The CDR3 loop spans 14 amino acids. V was shortened by 3 bases and J by 4 bases, with 11 bases between the two germline ends. In DNA, the CDR3 is TGTGCCAGCAGCGGGGGTGAAACTTACAATGAGCAGTTCTTC. Encoded protein: CASSGGETYNEQFF.

This chain connects TRBV5-6 to TRBJ2-7; 9 nucleotides agree with TRBD1. Germline CDR1 reads SGHDT; CDR2 reads YYEEEE. The J segment lost 5 bases and the V segment lost 4 bases, leaving 7 bases of the junction unmatched. CDR3 length equals 14 residues. This CDR3 is CASSPQGARNEQYF. The DNA for the CDR3 is TGTGCCAGCAGCCCACAGGGGGCAAGGAACGAGCAGTACTTC.

The chain's CDR3 is CASSRGHTRETQYF. CDR3 coding DNA: TGTGCCAGCAGTCGGGGCCATACCAGGGAGACCCAGTACTTC. This chain connects TRBV12-3 or TRBV12-4 to TRBJ2-5; D may correspond to TRBD1 or TRBD2 (5 bases each). V was clipped by 5 bases and J by 5 bases, with 15 bases between them. The CDR3 has 14 amino acids.

The chain uses TRBV7-3 and TRBJ2-7, with 8 bases identical to TRBD1. Germline CDR1 is SGHTA and CDR2 is FQGTGA. CDR3 size: 15 residues. With 5 bases clipped from V and 5 bases from J, the junction kept 11 bases outside the gene matches. CDR3 region: CASSPAGTGAHEQYF. CDR3 sequence (DNA): TGTGCCAGCAGCCCAGCCGGGACAGGCGCCCACGAGCAGTACTTC.

V gene TRBV5-1 combines with J gene TRBJ1-4, with TRBD1 matching over 7 bases. This CDR3 has 14 amino acids. Looked up from germline, CDR1 is SGHRS and CDR2 is YFSETQ. V dropped 2 bases and J dropped 6; count of bases not matched to a gene: 4. DNA of the CDR3: TGCGCCAGCAGCTTCAGGACAGGTGATGAAAAACTGTTTTTT. Its translation: CASSFRTGDEKLFF. The full variable domain, its missing parts supplied by reference TRBV5-1 and TRBJ1-4, is KAGVTQTPRYLIKTRGQQVTLSCSPISGHRSVSWYQQTPGQGLQFLFEYFSETQRNKGNFPGRFSGRQFSNSRSEMNVSTLELGDSALYLCASSFRTGDEKLFFGSGTQLSVL.

J is TRBJ2-7 and V is TRBV12-3 or TRBV12-4; no clear D gene. The CDR3 is made up of 13 amino acids. Trimming removed 3 bases from V and 5 bases from J, with 11 bases in between. The CDR3 sequence is CASSLAGSHEQYF. CDR3 nucleotide sequence: TGTGCCAGCAGTTTGGCAGGATCCCACGAGCAGTACTTC.

The V call is TRBV3-1, the J call TRBJ2-7; TRBD2 aligns across 7 bases. The J segment lost 7 bases and the V segment lost 4 bases, leaving 13 bases of the junction unmatched. This CDR3 is built from 15 residues. CDR1 and CDR2 from the germline V gene are LGHDT and YNNKEL (reference sequence). CDR3 sequence (DNA): TGTGCCAGCAGCCCGAGGGGCGGGCTCGGGGGGGAGCAGTACTTC. Protein: CASSPRGGLGGEQYF.

The gene calls are TRBV25-1 and TRBJ2-5; D may be TRBD1 (5 bases). CDR3 length: 14 amino acids. V was shortened by 1 base and J by 5 bases, with 11 bases between the two germline ends. Germline CDR1 and CDR2: MGHDK and SYGVNS. The CDR3 here is CASSEWAGRETQYF. The CDR3 bases are TGTGCCAGCAGTGAATGGGCAGGGCGGGAGACCCAGTACTTC.